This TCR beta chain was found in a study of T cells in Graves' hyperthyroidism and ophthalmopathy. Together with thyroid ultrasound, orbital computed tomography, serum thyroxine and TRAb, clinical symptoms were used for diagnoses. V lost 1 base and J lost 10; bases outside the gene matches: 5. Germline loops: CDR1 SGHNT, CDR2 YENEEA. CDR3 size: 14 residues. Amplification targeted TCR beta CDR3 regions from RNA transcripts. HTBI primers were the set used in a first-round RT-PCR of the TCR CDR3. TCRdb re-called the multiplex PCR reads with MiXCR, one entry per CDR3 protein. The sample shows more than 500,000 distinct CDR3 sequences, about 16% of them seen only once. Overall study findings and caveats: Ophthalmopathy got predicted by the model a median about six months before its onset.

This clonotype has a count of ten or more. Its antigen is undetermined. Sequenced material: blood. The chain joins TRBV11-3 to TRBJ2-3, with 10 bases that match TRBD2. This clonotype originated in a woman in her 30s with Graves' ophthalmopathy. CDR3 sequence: CASSLGASGRSQYF. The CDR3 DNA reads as TGTGCCAGCAGCTTAGGGGCTAGCGGGAGATCGCAGTATTTT.